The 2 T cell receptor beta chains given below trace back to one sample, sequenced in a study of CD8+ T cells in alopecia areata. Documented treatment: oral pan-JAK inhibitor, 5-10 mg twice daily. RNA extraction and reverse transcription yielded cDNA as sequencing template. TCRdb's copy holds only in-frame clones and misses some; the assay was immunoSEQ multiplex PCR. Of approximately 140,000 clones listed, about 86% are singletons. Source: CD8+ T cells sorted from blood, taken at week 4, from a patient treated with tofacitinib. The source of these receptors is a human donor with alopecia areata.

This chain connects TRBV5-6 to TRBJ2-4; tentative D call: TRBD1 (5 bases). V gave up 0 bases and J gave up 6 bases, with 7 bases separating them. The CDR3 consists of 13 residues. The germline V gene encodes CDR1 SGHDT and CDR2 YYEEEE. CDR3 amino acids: CASSLGQGNIQYF. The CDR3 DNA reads TGTGCCAGCAGCTTGGGGCAGGGAAACATTCAGTACTTC.

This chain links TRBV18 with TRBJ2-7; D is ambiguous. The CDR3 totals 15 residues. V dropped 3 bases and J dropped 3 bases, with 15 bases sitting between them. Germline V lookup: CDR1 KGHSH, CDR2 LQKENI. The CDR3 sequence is CASSPPESSVYEQYF. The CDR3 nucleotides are TGTGCCAGCTCACCGCCTGAGTCTTCAGTCTACGAGCAGTACTTC.